Listed here are 24 T cell receptor beta chains from one sample, sequenced in a study of cytomegalovirus exposure and HLA in healthy donors. Primers for the PCR totalled 60 Vbeta and 13 Jbeta. Sequencing was performed with immunoSEQ multiplex PCR; in TCRdb, only in-frame clones are kept and a portion is missing. Recorded for this sample: roughly 41,000 clones. Sequenced input: PBMCs. The source is a woman in her forties in good health and CMV-seronegative.

The V gene is TRBV27, the J gene TRBJ2-3; TRBD2 matches 10 bases. Germline CDR1 MNHEY, CDR2 SMNVEV (reference sequence). The CDR3 totals 18 residues. J lost 0 bases, V lost 5 bases, and 11 bases had no gene match. The CDR3 sequence: CASSRTSGRNPSTDTQYF. The CDR3 region has the DNA TGTGCCAGCAGTCGGACTAGCGGTAGAAACCCCAGCACAGATACGCAGTATTTT.

The V gene is TRBV7-3, the J gene TRBJ2-7, with a weak D call TRBD2 (6 bases). V was clipped by 3 bases and J by 3 bases, with 12 bases between them. Germline CDR1 is SGHTA and CDR2 is FQGTGA. CDR3 length: 14 residues. CDR3 protein: CASSFTGDGYEQYF. Here the CDR3 DNA reads TGTGCCAGCAGCTTCACGGGAGATGGCTACGAGCAGTACTTC. The variable domain in full, with the rest retrieved from reference TRBV7-3 and TRBJ2-7, is GAGVSQTPSNKVTEKGKYVELRCDPISGHTALYWYRQSLGQGPEFLIYFQGTGAADDSGLPNDRFFAVRPEGSVSTLKIQRTERGDSAVYLCASSFTGDGYEQYFGPGTRLTVT.

J is TRBJ2-7 and V is TRBV5-1; TRBD1 agrees at 10 bases. The CDR3 consists of 16 residues. Germline trimming cut 2 bases from V and 2 bases from J; bases unmatched to any gene: 7. Germline CDR1 SGHRS, CDR2 YFSETQ. The CDR3 bases are TGCGCCAGCAGCTTCGGGACAGGGGCGATCGCCTACGAGCAGTACTTC. Its protein is CASSFGTGAIAYEQYF. The variable domain in full, with the rest retrieved from reference TRBV5-1 and TRBJ2-7, is KAGVTQTPRYLIKTRGQQVTLSCSPISGHRSVSWYQQTPGQGLQFLFEYFSETQRNKGNFPGRFSGRQFSNSRSEMNVSTLELGDSALYLCASSFGTGAIAYEQYFGPGTRLTVT.

The chain couples TRBV6-1 to TRBJ1-5; 7 bases are a match to TRBD1. This CDR3 is built from 15 residues. Germline CDR1 is MNHNS and CDR2 is SASEGT. V shed 3 bases, J shed 3 bases, and the junction held 5 bases outside the gene matches. CDR3 in amino acids: CASSDSGGPNQPQHF. For the CDR3, the DNA is TGTGCCAGCAGTGATTCAGGGGGGCCCAATCAGCCCCAGCATTTT.

The chain couples TRBV7-9 to TRBJ1-1; possible D gene TRBD1, 6 bases. Germline-derived CDR1 and CDR2 are SEHNR and FQNEAQ (reference sequence). The CDR3 covers 15 residues. Trimming stripped 1 base from V and 0 bases from J, with 9 bases between. The CDR3 bases are TGTGCCAGCAGCTTAGACTACAGGGTGAACACTGAAGCTTTCTTT. Amino acid sequence: CASSLDYRVNTEAFF.

CDR3 in amino acids: CASKNRDTNEKLFF. DNA for the CDR3: TGTGCCAGCAAAAACCGGGACACAAATGAAAAACTGTTTTTT. The V gene is TRBV2, the J gene TRBJ1-4; possibly TRBD1 for D (6 bases). Trimming left V 7 bases short and J 5 bases short, with 14 bases between. CDR1 is SNHLY, CDR2 FYNNEI, per germline. This CDR3 contains 14 residues.

The chain uses TRBV7-2 and TRBJ2-2, with D unresolved. Germline assignment: CDR1 SGHTA and CDR2 FQGNSA. The V end was cut by 5 bases, the J end by 5 bases, with 9 bases between. The CDR3 runs to 13 residues. The CDR3 protein is CASSLSSTGELFF. The CDR3 nucleotides are TGTGCCAGCAGCCTGTCGAGTACCGGGGAGCTGTTTTTT.

With respect to this clone: The sample holds other DNA sequences that translate to the same CDR3. The chain links TRBV9 to TRBJ1-3, with D possibly matching TRBD1 (5 bases). CDR1 and CDR2 (germline): SGDLS, YYNGEE. Trimming stripped 5 bases from V and 1 base from J, with 13 bases between. The length of the CDR3 is 15 residues. In DNA form, the CDR3 reads TGTGCCAGCAGTTCTCAGGGTTCATCTGGAAACACCATATATTTT. Translated, it gives CASSSQGSSGNTIYF.

The rearrangement links TRBV29-1 to TRBJ1-1; no reliable D call. This CDR3 has 13 residues. Trimming removed 1 base from V and 0 bases from J, with 6 bases in between. Germline V lookup: CDR1 SQVTM, CDR2 ANQGSEA. For the CDR3, the DNA is TGCAGCGTTGAAGGGCCCTTGAACACTGAAGCTTTCTTT. Translation gives CSVEGPLNTEAFF.

V usage is TRBV30 and J usage is TRBJ2-7; weak D call: TRBD2 (6 bases). Trimming removed 4 bases at V and 7 bases at J, with 17 bases between. From germline, CDR1 is GTSNPN and CDR2 SVGIG (reference sequence). This CDR3 spans 13 amino acids. CDR3 nucleotides: TGTGCCTGGAACCGGGACTCCTGGGGAGAGCAGTACTTC. Amino acids: CAWNRDSWGEQYF.

The gene calls are TRBV18 and TRBJ2-7; the match to TRBD1 covers 10 bases. J was trimmed by 6 bases and V by 4 bases; bases with no gene match: 9. CDR1 and CDR2 from the germline V gene are KGHSH and LQKENI. This CDR3 region has 15 residues. CDR3 nucleotides: TGTGCCAGCTCACAATCGGGACAGGGGAGTGTCGAGCAGTACTTC. This gives the protein CASSQSGQGSVEQYF.

V usage is TRBV5-1 and J usage is TRBJ2-3; the match to TRBD2 covers 11 bases. The CDR3 extends over 17 amino acids. V trimming: 0 bases; J trimming: 6 bases; junction bases outside the gene matches: 9. Germline V gene sequence: CDR1 SGHRS, CDR2 YFSETQ. The CDR3 spells CASSLASSGRSVDTQYF. CDR3 DNA sequence: TGCGCCAGCAGCTTGGCATCTAGCGGGAGGTCGGTGGATACGCAGTATTTT.

The CDR3 loop is CASSQQGEKLFF. The CDR3 DNA reads TGTGCCAGCAGCCAACAGGGGGAAAAACTGTTTTTT. J is TRBJ1-4 and V is TRBV4-2; TRBD1 is a possible D gene (6 bases). Trimming stripped 2 bases from V and 8 bases from J, with 6 bases between. Looked up from germline, CDR1 is LGHNA and CDR2 is YNFKEQ. This CDR3 has 12 amino acids.

The chain uses TRBV4-3 and TRBJ2-1; the D gene is possibly TRBD2 (6 bases). The length of the CDR3 is 12 residues. Per germline, CDR1 LGHNA and CDR2 YSLEER. Between the trimmed V and J ends, which lost 1 base and 10 bases, there was a span of 8 bases. Here the CDR3 DNA reads TGCGCCAGCAGCCAAGCCGGGGGAGAGCAGTTCTTC. Protein sequence: CASSQAGGEQFF.

V gene TRBV7-2 combines with J gene TRBJ1-2; the match to TRBD1 covers 10 bases. CDR1 and CDR2 (germline): SGHTA, FQGNSA. With 5 bases clipped from V and 3 bases from J, the junction kept 3 bases outside the gene matches. This CDR3 contains 14 residues. The CDR3 bases are TGTGCCAGCAGCACAGGACAGGGGGACTATGGCTACACCTTC. Translating gives CASSTGQGDYGYTF.

The rearrangement links TRBV6-5 to TRBJ2-2; 8 nucleotides align to TRBD1. Germline trimming cut 4 bases from V and 0 bases from J; bases unmatched to any gene: 4. Germline-derived CDR1 and CDR2 are MNHEY and SVGAGI. The CDR3 has 16 residues. CDR3 coding DNA: TGTGCCAGCAGTTTCCCACAGGGGGCGAACACCGGGGAGCTGTTTTTT. Protein: CASSFPQGANTGELFF.

The chain carries TRBV18 and TRBJ2-3, with 8 bases that match TRBD1. Germline V gives CDR1 KGHSH, CDR2 LQKENI. The CDR3 consists of 16 residues. J was trimmed by 1 base and V by 0 bases; bases with no gene match: 3. The CDR3 spells CASSPPAGGGTDTQYF. The CDR3 DNA is TGTGCCAGCTCACCACCAGCAGGGGGCGGCACAGATACGCAGTATTTT.

The rearrangement links TRBV7-9 to TRBJ2-1; TRBD2 matches at 12 bases. The CDR3 has 16 residues. Trimming took 5 bases from V and 9 from J; bases not matched to a gene: 11. The germline V gene has CDR1 SEHNR and CDR2 FQNEAQ (reference sequence). CDR3 sequence: CASSPELAGGASEQFF. CDR3 sequence (DNA): TGTGCCAGCAGCCCGGAACTAGCGGGAGGAGCAAGTGAGCAGTTCTTC. The full variable domain, in which reference TRBV7-9 and TRBJ2-1 provide the parts outside the CDR3, is DTGVSQNPRHKITKRGQNVTFRCDPISEHNRLYWYRQTLGQGPEFLTYFQNEAQLEKSRLLSDRFSAERPKGSFSTLEIQRTEQGDSAMYLCASSPELAGGASEQFFGPGTRLTVL.

The gene calls are TRBV30 and TRBJ1-2, with a possible D match to TRBD1 (5 bases). The ends were cut back, 7 bases at V and 10 bases at J, with 19 bases in the middle. CDR3 length: 12 amino acids. Germline V gene sequence: CDR1 GTSNPN, CDR2 SVGIG (reference sequence). In nucleotides, the CDR3 is TGTGCCTACGAGGGGCGCGCGGGGGACTACACCTTC. Its protein is CAYEGRAGDYTF.

The rearrangement joins TRBV29-1 to TRBJ1-4; D remains ambiguous. The germline V gene encodes CDR1 SQVTM and CDR2 ANQGSEA. Trimming stripped 7 bases from V and 9 bases from J, with 24 bases between. This CDR3 is built from 15 residues. CDR3 nucleotides: TGCAGCGCCCTATCTAGGAGCAATCGTCCCCAAAAACTGTTTTTT. It codes for CSALSRSNRPQKLFF. The whole variable domain, remainder taken from reference TRBV29-1 and TRBJ1-4, is SAVISQKPSRDICQRGTSLTIQCQVDSQVTMMFWYRQQPGQSLTLIATANQGSEATYESGFVIDKFPISRPNLTFSTLTVSNMSPEDSSIYLCSALSRSNRPQKLFFGSGTQLSVL.

The gene calls are TRBV7-2 and TRBJ1-1; unclear D gene. In germline, CDR1 is SGHTA, CDR2 FQGNSA. V was cut by 3 bases and J by 7 bases, with 15 bases left in between. The CDR3 sequence is 14 residues long. As DNA, the CDR3 is TGTGCCAGCAGCTTTGACGGTAGGAACTATGAAGCTTTCTTT. This encodes CASSFDGRNYEAFF.

The CDR3 here is CASSSLPGGMFF. The CDR3, as DNA: TGTGCCAGCAGCTCCCTCCCGGGAGGGATGTTTTTT. The chain recombines TRBV7-9 with TRBJ2-2, with 8 nucleotides matching TRBD2. The CDR3 covers 12 residues. V shed 4 bases and J 15 bases; nucleotides not matched to a gene: 7. CDR1 is SEHNR, CDR2 FQNEAQ, per germline (reference sequence).

The chain joins TRBV5-6 to TRBJ2-5; the match to TRBD2 covers 7 bases. This CDR3 contains 14 residues. The germline V gene encodes CDR1 SGHDT and CDR2 YYEEEE. Unmatched junction bases numbered 2, after V lost 0 bases and J lost 3 bases. The CDR3 reads CASSLGGREETQYF. The CDR3 DNA sequence: TGTGCCAGCAGCTTGGGAGGGAGGGAAGAGACCCAGTACTTC.

The V call is TRBV5-4, the J call TRBJ1-2; possible D gene TRBD1, 5 bases. There are 14 residues in the CDR3. The germline V gene has CDR1 SGHNT and CDR2 YYREEE (reference sequence). Deletions cut 6 bases from V and 6 bases from J, with 18 bases between. CDR3 in amino acids: CASTPRGGGDGYTF. The DNA for the CDR3 is TGTGCCAGCACCCCGAGGGGAGGCGGGGATGGCTACACCTTC.